A selection of T cell receptor beta chains follows, all from one sample in a study of regulatory T cells in long-lasting Graves disease. One entry per CDR3 protein, called by TCRdb with MiXCR from the multiplex PCR reads. The sample yields around 400,000 distinct CDR3 sequences, roughly a fifth seen once. The sequenced sample was peripheral blood mononuclear cells (PBMCs), obtained when the disease was refractory, from a patient treated with antithyroid drugs. The source of these receptors is a female donor with Graves disease. Both conserved end residues are part of each CDR3. D genes are given only for firm matches. Size is omitted from some rows. Given values are once, few, many or a class for expanded clones.

V: TRBV18
J: TRBJ2-2
D: NA
size: NA
CDR3: CASSPPGVAGELLF
DNA: TGTGCCAGCTCACCACCCGGGGTCGCCGGGGAGCTGCTTTTT

V: TRBV11-2
J: TRBJ1-1
D: TRBD1
size: many
CDR3: CASSSGTANTEAFF
DNA: TGTGCCAGCAGTTCCGGGACAGCAAACACTGAAGCTTTCTTT

V: TRBV10-1
J: TRBJ2-7
D: TRBD2
size: few
CDR3: CASSDFGMAGEGEQYF
DNA: TGCGCCAGCAGTGATTTTGGTATGGCGGGAGAGGGCGAGCAGTACTTC

V: TRBV27
J: TRBJ2-3
D: NA
size: few
CDR3: CASSFGAGRGTDTQYF
DNA: TGTGCCAGCAGCTTTGGGGCCGGGAGAGGAACAGATACGCAGTATTTT

V: TRBV12-3/TRBV12-4
J: TRBJ2-7
D: TRBD2
size: many
CDR3: CASSFSLPVAGTSYEQYF
DNA: TGTGCCAGCAGTTTTTCTCTACCGGTAGCGGGAACCTCCTACGAGCAGTACTTC

V: TRBV6-1
J: TRBJ2-5
D: NA
size: few
CDR3: CASSDLPGQVPGKAQYF
DNA: TGTGCCAGCAGTGACCTGCCGGGGCAGGTCCCGGGGAAGGCCCAGTACTTC

V: TRBV4-1
J: TRBJ2-2
D: NA
size: few
CDR3: CASSPYGGELFF
DNA: TGCGCCAGCAGCCCGTATGGCGGGGAGCTGTTTTTT

V: TRBV10-3
J: TRBJ2-7
D: NA
size: few
CDR3: CAISDLSGGRYERYF
DNA: TGTGCCATCAGTGATCTAAGCGGAGGACGCTACGAGCGGTACTTC

V: TRBV28
J: TRBJ1-4
D: NA
size: many
CDR3: CASSSSGTPNEKLFF
DNA: TGTGCCAGCAGTTCCTCCGGGACACCGAATGAAAAACTGTTTTTT

V: TRBV7-9
J: TRBJ1-6
D: NA
size: NA
CDR3: CASSFENNSPLHF
DNA: TGTGCCAGCAGCTTCGAGAATAATTCACCCCTCCACTTT

V: TRBV7-9
J: TRBJ2-4
D: NA
size: NA
CDR3: CASSLGRPAIQYF
DNA: TGTGCCAGCAGCTTGGGGCGGCCTGCCATTCAGTACTTC

V: TRBV30
J: TRBJ1-2
D: NA
size: NA
CDR3: CAWSRMGHGYTF
DNA: TGTGCCTGGAGCCGGATGGGACATGGCTACACCTTC

V: TRBV12-5
J: TRBJ2-6
D: NA
size: few
CDR3: CASGSLGTGSGANVLTF
DNA: TGTGCTAGTGGTTCCCTAGGGACGGGCTCTGGGGCCAACGTCCTGACTTTC

V: TRBV27
J: TRBJ2-1
D: TRBD2
size: NA
CDR3: CASSSSGGNNEQFF
DNA: TGTGCCAGCAGTTCGAGCGGGGGAAACAATGAGCAGTTCTTC

V: TRBV5-1
J: TRBJ2-3
D: NA
size: NA
CDR3: CASSPGLGNTDTQYF
DNA: TGCGCCAGCAGCCCAGGCCTAGGTAACACAGATACGCAGTATTTT

V: TRBV18
J: TRBJ1-2
D: NA
size: many
CDR3: CASSPSSGTFYGYTF
DNA: TGTGCCAGCTCACCATCCTCCGGGACTTTTTATGGCTACACCTTC

V: TRBV6-1
J: TRBJ2-5
D: NA
size: NA
CDR3: CASSEAEPQIRGTQYF
DNA: TGTGCCAGCAGTGAAGCCGAGCCCCAGATCCGCGGGACCCAGTACTTC

V: TRBV7-6
J: TRBJ2-7
D: TRBD2
size: NA
CDR3: CASSDGMVGLAEYEQYF
DNA: TGTGCCAGCAGCGATGGGATGGTCGGGCTAGCGGAGTACGAGCAGTACTTC

V: TRBV28
J: TRBJ2-2
D: NA
size: many
CDR3: CASSSETDTNTGELFF
DNA: TGTGCCAGCAGTTCCGAGACTGATACCAACACCGGGGAGCTGTTTTTT

V: TRBV6-2/TRBV6-3
J: TRBJ1-4
D: TRBD1
size: once
CDR3: CASSSGTGAGGEKLFF
DNA: TGTGCCAGCAGTTCCGGGACAGGGGCGGGCGGTGAAAAACTGTTTTTT

V: TRBV28
J: TRBJ2-7
D: NA
size: many
CDR3: CASSLFGTFYEQYF
DNA: TGTGCCAGCAGTTTATTCGGTACCTTCTACGAGCAGTACTTC

V: TRBV28
J: TRBJ1-4
D: NA
size: many
CDR3: CASSSGTHLAGEKLFF
DNA: TGTGCCAGCAGTTCCGGGACGCACCTTGCGGGTGAAAAACTGTTTTTT

V: TRBV28
J: TRBJ2-2
D: TRBD2
size: many
CDR3: CASRVAGGVPGELFF
DNA: TGTGCCAGCAGAGTAGCGGGAGGGGTCCCCGGGGAGCTGTTTTTT

V: TRBV20-1
J: TRBJ2-5
D: TRBD1
size: NA
CDR3: CSARVYRGLETQYF
DNA: TGCAGTGCTAGAGTATACAGGGGGCTTGAGACCCAGTACTTC

V: TRBV6-1
J: TRBJ1-1
D: NA
size: many
CDR3: CASIRQPNTEAFF
DNA: TGTGCCAGCATAAGGCAGCCGAACACTGAAGCTTTCTTT

V: TRBV5-1
J: TRBJ1-4
D: TRBD1
size: few
CDR3: CASSLTPPGGNEKLFF
DNA: TGCGCCAGCAGCTTGACCCCCCCAGGGGGTAATGAAAAACTGTTTTTT

V: TRBV7-3
J: TRBJ2-7
D: NA
size: many
CDR3: CASSYGTGLTYEQYF
DNA: TGTGCCAGCAGCTACGGAACAGGACTTACCTACGAGCAGTACTTC

V: TRBV29-1
J: TRBJ1-2
D: TRBD1
size: few
CDR3: CSVLQGGGYTF
DNA: TGCAGCGTGCTCCAGGGGGGAGGCTACACCTTC

V: TRBV3-1
J: TRBJ2-6
D: NA
size: few
CDR3: CASSHSSGANVLTF
DNA: TGTGCCAGCAGCCACAGCTCTGGGGCCAACGTCCTGACTTTC

V: TRBV5-1
J: TRBJ2-7
D: TRBD2
size: many
CDR3: CASSPLAGANYEQYF
DNA: TGCGCCAGCAGCCCCTTAGCGGGAGCCAACTACGAGCAGTACTTC

V: TRBV10-3
J: TRBJ2-7
D: TRBD1
size: many
CDR3: CAISDLGDRAGEQYF
DNA: TGTGCCATCAGTGACCTAGGGGACAGGGCGGGGGAGCAGTACTTC

V: TRBV19
J: TRBJ2-5
D: NA
size: NA
CDR3: CASSRASSQETQYF
DNA: TGTGCCAGTAGTAGGGCTAGCAGCCAAGAGACCCAGTACTTC

V: TRBV11-3
J: TRBJ2-1
D: NA
size: NA
CDR3: CASSFSDRNEQFF
DNA: TGTGCCAGCAGCTTCTCCGACAGAAATGAGCAGTTCTTC

V: TRBV29-1
J: TRBJ1-2
D: NA
size: NA
CDR3: CSVERPTLGYTF
DNA: TGCAGCGTTGAACGGCCAACCCTAGGGTACACCTTC

V: TRBV7-8
J: TRBJ1-2
D: NA
size: NA
CDR3: CASSKTGLSGYTF
DNA: TGTGCCAGCAGCAAAACAGGGCTCAGTGGCTACACCTTC

V: TRBV27
J: TRBJ2-7
D: NA
size: many
CDR3: CASSFGGRLYEQYF
DNA: TGTGCCAGCAGTTTCGGGGGCCGTTTGTACGAGCAGTACTTC

V: TRBV10-3
J: TRBJ1-2
D: NA
size: many
CDR3: CAISERTVDGYTF
DNA: TGTGCCATCAGTGAACGAACAGTGGATGGCTACACCTTC

V: TRBV10-3
J: TRBJ2-7
D: NA
size: few
CDR3: CAISGDIGAYEQYF
DNA: TGTGCCATCAGTGGGGATATCGGTGCCTACGAGCAGTACTTC

V: TRBV5-1
J: TRBJ1-1
D: NA
size: few
CDR3: CASTIPAQNTEAFF
DNA: TGCGCCAGCACCATCCCGGCCCAGAACACTGAAGCTTTCTTT

V: TRBV28
J: TRBJ2-2
D: TRBD2
size: few
CDR3: CASRPTSGRWNGELFF
DNA: TGTGCCAGCAGACCAACTAGCGGGAGGTGGAACGGGGAGCTGTTTTTT

V: TRBV29-1
J: TRBJ2-5
D: TRBD2
size: many
CDR3: CSVLAGDQETQYF
DNA: TGCAGCGTGCTAGCGGGAGACCAAGAGACCCAGTACTTC

V: TRBV20-1
J: TRBJ2-5
D: NA
size: NA
CDR3: CSARPQLGAEETQYF
DNA: TGCAGTGCTAGACCCCAGCTAGGGGCGGAAGAGACCCAGTACTTC

V: TRBV9
J: TRBJ2-7
D: TRBD2
size: many
CDR3: CASSEGTSGIGYEQYF
DNA: TGTGCCAGCAGCGAAGGGACTAGCGGGATAGGGTACGAGCAGTACTTC

V: TRBV19
J: TRBJ2-2
D: NA
size: few
CDR3: CASSLRTETNTGELFF
DNA: TGTGCCAGTAGTCTCCGGACGGAGACGAACACCGGGGAGCTGTTTTTT

V: TRBV12-3/TRBV12-4
J: TRBJ1-4
D: TRBD1
size: many
CDR3: CASSGTGSASTNEKLFF
DNA: TGTGCCAGCAGCGGGACAGGATCTGCTTCTACTAATGAAAAACTGTTTTTT

V: TRBV2
J: TRBJ1-5
D: TRBD1
size: many
CDR3: CASTTTGRGQPQHF
DNA: TGTGCCAGCACAACGACAGGGAGGGGTCAGCCCCAGCATTTT

V: TRBV24-1
J: TRBJ1-5
D: TRBD1
size: few
CDR3: CATSYRGSNQPQHF
DNA: TGTGCCACCAGCTACAGGGGAAGCAATCAGCCCCAGCATTTT

V: TRBV9
J: TRBJ2-7
D: TRBD1
size: few
CDR3: CASSVSPGTDYEQYF
DNA: TGTGCCAGCAGCGTCTCCCCCGGGACAGATTACGAGCAGTACTTC

V: TRBV6-4
J: TRBJ1-5
D: NA
size: NA
CDR3: CASSPTPLGGNSNQPQHF
DNA: TGTGCCAGCAGTCCAACGCCGTTGGGCGGAAATAGCAATCAGCCCCAGCATTTT

V: TRBV28
J: TRBJ1-2
D: NA
size: many
CDR3: CASSLLAGDYGYTF
DNA: TGTGCCAGCAGTTTACTCGCAGGGGACTATGGCTACACCTTC

V: TRBV7-9
J: TRBJ2-7
D: NA
size: many
CDR3: CASSFLNEQYF
DNA: TGTGCCAGCAGCTTTCTCAACGAGCAGTACTTC

V: TRBV5-1
J: TRBJ1-1
D: NA
size: NA
CDR3: CASSLDRDEAFF
DNA: TGCGCCAGCAGCTTGGACAGGGATGAAGCTTTCTTT

V: TRBV28
J: TRBJ2-7
D: NA
size: many
CDR3: CASSPRDFYYEQYF
DNA: TGTGCCAGCAGCCCCCGGGACTTCTATTACGAGCAGTACTTC

V: TRBV7-9
J: TRBJ2-2
D: NA
size: many
CDR3: CASSFKGSGELFF
DNA: TGTGCCAGCAGCTTTAAGGGGTCCGGGGAGCTGTTTTTT

V: TRBV20-1
J: TRBJ2-3
D: TRBD2
size: few
CDR3: CSASGGRAGTDTQYF
DNA: TGCAGTGCTAGTGGCGGGAGGGCAGGCACAGATACGCAGTATTTT

V: TRBV13
J: TRBJ2-7
D: NA
size: NA
CDR3: CASSFAGGGSYEQYF
DNA: TGTGCCAGCAGCTTCGCAGGAGGCGGCTCCTACGAGCAGTACTTC

V: TRBV10-2
J: TRBJ1-5
D: TRBD1
size: NA
CDR3: CASSLSGGNQLQHF
DNA: TGCGCCAGCAGTCTCTCAGGGGGAAATCAGCTCCAGCATTTT

V: TRBV30
J: TRBJ2-1
D: NA
size: once
CDR3: CAWTPGSYRQFF
DNA: TGTGCCTGGACCCCTGGATCTTATAGGCAGTTCTTC

V: TRBV3-1
J: TRBJ1-1
D: NA
size: NA
CDR3: CASSQEEVSELNTGAFF
DNA: TGTGCCAGCAGCCAAGAGGAGGTTTCGGAGCTGAACACTGGAGCTTTCTTT

V: TRBV13
J: TRBJ2-5
D: TRBD2
size: many
CDR3: CASSQRGKVRETQYF
DNA: TGTGCCAGCAGCCAGCGGGGGAAGGTGAGGGAGACCCAGTACTTC